These 24 T cell receptor beta chains were all obtained from the same sample, sequenced in a study of patients and donors after allogeneic stem cell transplantation. One entry per CDR3 protein results from TCRdb running MiXCR on the RT-PCR reads. Seen here are some 150,000 distinct CDR3 sequences, over 35% observed once, and the top ten hold 50%. Sequenced input: blood, either unsorted or a sorted T cell fraction (not recorded which). The source of these receptors is a human donor who was either an allogeneic HSCT recipient or a stem cell or donor lymphocyte infusion donor (not recorded which). It is not recorded whose cells these are; they may come from a transplant donor.

This clonotype was counted between two and nine times. This chain links TRBV7-2 with TRBJ1-1; no clear D gene. Trimming took 5 bases from V and 0 from J, leaving 7 bases between them. The CDR3 totals 13 residues. The germline V gene has CDR1 SGHTA and CDR2 FQGNSA. The CDR3 spells CASSTNMNTEAFF. The CDR3 DNA follows: TGTGCCAGCAGCACCAACATGAACACTGAAGCTTTCTTT.

The V gene is TRBV5-1, the J gene TRBJ1-1; TRBD1 aligns across 7 bases. Germline lookup yields CDR1 SGHRS and CDR2 YFSETQ. Losses at the gene ends were 0 bases for V and 6 bases for J; bases not matched to a gene: 8. CDR3 size: 15 residues. In DNA, the CDR3 is TGCGCCAGCAGCTTGGAAGGGACAGCTGGGTCTGAAGCTTTCTTT. It yields the protein CASSLEGTAGSEAFF.

J is TRBJ2-2 and V is TRBV7-9, with D maybe TRBD1 (5 bases). Per the germline V gene, CDR1 is SEHNR and CDR2 is FQNEAQ (reference sequence). CDR3 length: 18 residues. V was cut by 0 bases and J by 4 bases, with 18 bases left in between. CDR3 nucleotides: TGTGCCAGCAGCTTAGCGCCTACGCAGTCAGGGTTCACCGGGGAGCTGTTTTTT. Translated, it gives CASSLAPTQSGFTGELFF.

This clonotype was seen a few times. V and J are TRBV4-3 and TRBJ1-2; D remains ambiguous. The length of the CDR3 is 14 residues. Trimming stripped 1 base from V and 2 bases from J, with 8 bases between. Germline V gives CDR1 LGHNA, CDR2 YSLEER. This CDR3 reads CASSQGGKNYGYTF. For the CDR3, the DNA is TGCGCCAGCAGCCAAGGAGGCAAGAACTATGGCTACACCTTC.

The rearrangement joins TRBV5-6 to TRBJ1-5, with TRBD1 identical over 8 bases. Germline lookup yields CDR1 SGHDT and CDR2 YYEEEE. This CDR3 contains 14 residues. After removal of 0 bases from V and 9 bases from J, the junction contained 5 bases not matched to a gene. The CDR3 is CASSLGQGASPQHF. DNA of the CDR3: TGTGCCAGCAGCTTGGGCCAGGGGGCTTCGCCCCAGCATTTT.

The chain joins TRBV12-3 or TRBV12-4 to TRBJ2-2; maybe TRBD1 (6 bases). This CDR3 comprises 14 residues. Trimming took 5 bases from V and 7 from J, leaving 14 bases between them. The chain's CDR3 is CASSLTGYSGELFF. CDR3 in DNA: TGTGCCAGCAGTCTTACAGGGTATAGCGGGGAGCTGTTTTTT.

This sequence joins TRBV29-1 and TRBJ2-7; 9 positions match TRBD1. In germline, CDR1 is SQVTM, CDR2 ANQGSEA. The CDR3 has 12 residues. V dropped 6 bases and J dropped 7; count of bases not matched to a gene: 7. CDR3 sequence: CSVGTGLGEQYF. CDR3 nucleotides: TGCAGCGTGGGGACAGGGCTAGGAGAGCAGTACTTC.

The rearrangement joins TRBV12-3 or TRBV12-4 to TRBJ1-1, with unresolved D. V dropped 5 bases and J dropped 0 bases, with 7 bases sitting between them. The CDR3 length is 13 residues. The CDR3 region is CASSTSMNTEAFF. The DNA for the CDR3 is TGTGCCAGCAGTACTTCTATGAACACTGAAGCTTTCTTT.

This CDR3 is CASSAKGGLGQPQHF. The CDR3 DNA reads TGTGCCAGCAGTGCGAAAGGGGGGCTGGGTCAGCCCCAGCATTTT. The genes are TRBV6-2 or TRBV6-3 and TRBJ1-5; a possible D gene is TRBD1 (6 bases). Trimming pared 5 bases from V and 6 bases from J, leaving 17 bases between. Germline CDR1 and CDR2: MNHEY and SVGEGT. CDR3 length equals 15 residues.

This chain uses TRBV29-1 with TRBJ1-1; D gene uncertain. V was shortened by 7 bases and J by 7 bases, with 19 bases between the two germline ends. The CDR3 has 13 amino acids. Germline CDR1 and CDR2: SQVTM and ANQGSEA. In nucleotides, the CDR3 is TGCAGCGCAAAACACCCGATCAACCTTGAAGCTTTCTTT. Translating it yields CSAKHPINLEAFF. Supplemented by reference TRBV29-1 and TRBJ1-1, the full variable domain reads SAVISQKPSRDICQRGTSLTIQCQVDSQVTMMFWYRQQPGQSLTLIATANQGSEATYESGFVIDKFPISRPNLTFSTLTVSNMSPEDSSIYLCSAKHPINLEAFFGQGTRLTVV.

The gene calls are TRBV5-1 and TRBJ1-2; D ambiguous. V lost 4 bases, J lost 8 bases, and 15 bases lay in between. CDR1 and CDR2 from the germline V gene are SGHRS and YFSETQ. The CDR3 is 13 residues long. CDR3 sequence: CASSRGLLRGYTF. The CDR3, as DNA: TGCGCCAGCAGCCGAGGGCTTTTGCGAGGCTACACCTTC.

This clonotype appeared many times. The chain has TRBV4-2 and TRBJ1-1, with a possible D match to TRBD1 (6 bases). The CDR3 totals 14 residues. Trimming took 5 bases from V and 10 from J, leaving 20 bases between them. From germline, CDR1 is LGHNA and CDR2 YNFKEQ. As DNA, the CDR3 is TGTGCCAGCAGCTCAATAGGAGGGACACTGACAGCTTTCTTT. It specifies CASSSIGGTLTAFF.

Only a few counts were recorded for this clonotype. The chain is built from TRBV6-6 and TRBJ2-1, with no clear D. The CDR3 has 13 residues. Deletions cut 7 bases from V and 6 bases from J, with 13 bases between. Per the germline V gene, CDR1 is MNHNY and CDR2 is SVGAGI (reference sequence). CDR3 bases: TGTGCCAGCAACCCTGGCTCGTCCAATGAGCAGTTCTTC. Its protein product is CASNPGSSNEQFF.

This sequence joins TRBV28 and TRBJ2-7; 8 bases match TRBD1. Per germline, CDR1 MDHEN and CDR2 SYDVKM. V gave up 6 bases and J gave up 0 bases; unmatched junction bases: 10. The CDR3 covers 16 residues. The CDR3 reads CASSPPAGTGSYEQYF. The CDR3 DNA reads as TGTGCCAGCAGCCCCCCTGCCGGGACAGGCTCCTACGAGCAGTACTTC.

This chain joins TRBV7-3 and TRBJ1-5, with D perhaps matching TRBD1 (6 bases). The V end was cut by 5 bases, the J end by 3 bases, with 8 bases between. CDR3 length: 13 residues. Germline CDR1 SGHTA, CDR2 FQGTGA. The CDR3 loop is CASSGQPNQPQHF. The DNA of the CDR3 is TGTGCCAGCAGCGGACAGCCCAATCAGCCCCAGCATTTT.

The V call is TRBV12-3 or TRBV12-4, the J call TRBJ1-6; 7 bases line up with TRBD1. This CDR3 comprises 12 residues. Trimming cost V 5 bases and J 9 bases; bases outside gene matches: 1. The CDR3 DNA reads as TGTGCCAGCAGTCGGGACAGTTCACCCCTCCACTTT. It encodes CASSRDSSPLHF.

The chain employs TRBV6-5 and TRBJ2-2; the D is unclear. The CDR3 runs to 16 residues. Deletions cut 4 bases from V and 0 bases from J, with 12 bases between. Germline loops: CDR1 MNHEY, CDR2 SVGAGI. CDR3 coding DNA: TGTGCCAGCAGTTCCCCCGACGGCACGAACACCGGGGAGCTGTTTTTT. This translates into CASSSPDGTNTGELFF.

The chain combines TRBV29-1 with TRBJ1-3; D gene unclear. This CDR3 comprises 13 residues. Trimming stripped 3 bases from V and 4 bases from J, with 10 bases between. Germline assignment: CDR1 SQVTM and CDR2 ANQGSEA. DNA for the CDR3: TGCAGCGTTGATACCGGACCGGGAAACACCATATATTTT. Its translation is CSVDTGPGNTIYF.

This clonotype was seen a few times. The rearrangement links TRBV20-1 to TRBJ1-2; 10 bases fit TRBD1. Germline V gene sequence: CDR1 DFQATT, CDR2 SNEGSKA (reference sequence). There are 15 residues in the CDR3. The V gene end was trimmed by 3 bases and the J gene end by 4 bases; junction bases not matched to a gene: 8. CDR3 region: CSARRGQGSPYGYTF. The DNA for the CDR3 is TGCAGTGCTAGGCGGGGACAGGGGAGCCCCTATGGCTACACCTTC.

In its sample, this clonotype was seen a few times. The rearrangement joins TRBV6-1 to TRBJ2-7; TRBD1 aligns across 7 bases. J was trimmed by 0 bases and V by 1 base; bases with no gene match: 6. Germline V lookup: CDR1 MNHNS, CDR2 SASEGT. This CDR3 contains 16 residues. The CDR3 protein is CASSEVGQEVSYEQYV. The CDR3 nucleotides read TGTGCCAGCAGTGAAGTAGGACAGGAAGTCTCCTACGAGCAGTACGTC.

The V call is TRBV10-2, the J call TRBJ1-6; D gene unclear. The CDR3 runs to 19 residues. Trimming stripped 2 bases from V and 0 bases from J, with 17 bases between. Germline-derived CDR1 and CDR2 are WSHSY and SAAADI. The chain's CDR3 is CASSEVLAVDSSYNSPLHF. The CDR3 nucleotides are TGCGCCAGCAGTGAGGTACTGGCAGTGGATAGCTCCTATAATTCACCCCTCCACTTT.

This chain uses TRBV12-3 or TRBV12-4 with TRBJ1-2; TRBD1 aligns across 9 bases. This CDR3 comprises 15 residues. V shed 4 bases and J 6 bases; nucleotides not matched to a gene: 9. The CDR3 DNA reads TGTGCCAGCAGTTCCCCCGGACAGGGGCCGGATGGCTACACCTTC. It is translated as CASSSPGQGPDGYTF.

With respect to this clonotype: With a much larger clone just one base away, this may be a read error. The chain uses TRBV20-1 and TRBJ1-5; TRBD1 aligns across 9 bases. CDR1 DFQATT and CDR2 SNEGSKA come from the germline V gene (reference sequence). The CDR3 contains 13 residues. The CDR3: CSALDRGDQPQRF. In nucleotides, the CDR3 is TGCAGTGCTCTGGACAGGGGCGATCAGCCCCAGCGTTTT.

This clonotype was observed a handful of times. The chain uses TRBV20-1 and TRBJ2-3; 9 nucleotides match TRBD1. The germline V gene has CDR1 DFQATT and CDR2 SNEGSKA (reference sequence). The CDR3 length is 13 residues. V shed 5 bases, J shed 1 base, and the junction held 1 base outside the gene matches. CDR3 residues: CSAWTGGTDTQYF. The CDR3 DNA sequence: TGCAGTGCTTGGACAGGGGGCACAGATACGCAGTATTTT.